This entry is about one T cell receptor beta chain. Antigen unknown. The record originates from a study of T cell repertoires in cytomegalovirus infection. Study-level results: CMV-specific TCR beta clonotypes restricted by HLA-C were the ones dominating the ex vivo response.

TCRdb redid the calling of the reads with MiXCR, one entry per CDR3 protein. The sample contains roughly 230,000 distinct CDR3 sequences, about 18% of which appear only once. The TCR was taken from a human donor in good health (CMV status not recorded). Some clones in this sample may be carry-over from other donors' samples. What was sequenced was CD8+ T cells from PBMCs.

CDR3 sequence: CASSLWGGGSYEQYF. CDR3 sequence (DNA): TGTGCCAGCAGTTTATGGGGAGGGGGCTCCTACGAGCAGTACTTC. This sequence joins TRBV27 and TRBJ2-7; D perhaps matches TRBD2 (7 bases). Germline CDR1 reads MNHEY; CDR2 reads SMNVEV (reference sequence). The V and J ends lost 1 base and 0 bases respectively, with 10 bases between them. There are 15 residues in the CDR3.